This T cell receptor (beta chain) is from a study of identical twins. Study-wide findings and caveats: Modelling underestimated the level of out-of-frame TCR alpha sharing observed in monozygotic twins.

TCRdb itself ran the 5' RACE reads through MiXCR, one entry per CDR3 protein. The data hold around 480,000 distinct CDR3 sequences, with 11% to 15% observed a single time. V was clipped by 3 bases and J by 2 bases, with 11 bases between them. This CDR3 contains 14 residues. Germline values: CDR1 SGHTA, CDR2 FQGNSA. This clonotype was detected only a few times. Its antigen is as yet unknown. These data also featured in a second study, about yellow fever vaccine responses in identical twins.

The sequenced sample consisted of CD4+ T cells sorted from blood. The sequence was obtained from a woman under 30 in good health. The chain is built from TRBV7-2 and TRBJ2-7; D possibly corresponds to TRBD2 (5 bases). The DNA for the CDR3 is TGTGCCAGCAGCTTTCAGGCTAGCACCTACGAGCAGTACTTC. This encodes CASSFQASTYEQYF.